This TCR beta chain is from a study of blood T cell repertoires in COVID-19. Overall study context: Some COVID-19 samples were acute and others convalescent; all came from the United States, Italy and Spain. T cells, B-cell-depleted T cells, or PBMCs supplied cDNA or gDNA.

This clone appeared many times. Per germline, CDR1 MNHEY and CDR2 SMNVEV (reference sequence). Trimming pared 3 bases from V and 5 bases from J, leaving 13 bases between. This CDR3 has 14 amino acids. Sequencing was performed with immunoSEQ multiplex PCR; in TCRdb, only in-frame clones are kept and a portion is missing. This sample has fewer than 95,000 clones, with 55% to 75% found just once. This receptor was identified in a woman aged 80 or older with acute or convalescent COVID-19. The sequenced sample was peripheral blood. The rearrangement joins TRBV27 to TRBJ1-2; no firm D call. In DNA, the CDR3 is TGTGCCAGCAGTTTTTCGAGGGCGGGGTATGGCTACACCTTC. Translating gives CASSFSRAGYGYTF.